The sequence of this T cell receptor beta chain was determined in a study of T cell changes during pregnancy in multiple sclerosis. The V segment lost 2 bases and the J segment 8 bases; nucleotides outside the gene matches: 27. This CDR3 contains 21 residues. Germline CDR1 reads KGHSH; CDR2 reads LQKENI. Method: immunoSEQ multiplex PCR; TCRdb's copy keeps in-frame clones and lacks some. The data contain under 20,000 clones, approximately 81% of them singletons. The sequence was obtained from a female donor with multiple sclerosis, enrolled in a pregnancy study. The chain links TRBV18 to TRBJ2-1; TRBD1 agrees at 7 bases. This specimen consisted of CD8+ T cells from peripheral blood mononuclear cells, obtained after pregnancy. CDR3 nucleotide sequence: TGTGCCAGCTCACCAAGTCTGGCAGGGGGTAGCCCGGCGGTCCCCCAAGATGAGCAGTTCTTC. Its protein product is CASSPSLAGGSPAVPQDEQFF.